These T cell receptor beta chains were read from a single sample in a study of neurological immune-mediated disorders. One entry per CDR3 protein results from TCRdb running MiXCR on the 5' RACE reads. In the table there are 95,000 or so distinct CDR3 sequences, 3.5% to 4% of which are singletons. Sequencing was performed on PBMCs. The receptor set was obtained from a woman aged 18-29 years with multiple sclerosis. CDR3s include the opening cysteine and the closing phenylalanine or tryptophan. Fields, in order: CDR3 length, D gene, V gene, clone size, J gene, CDR3 DNA, CDR3 protein. D genes are given only for firm matches. Each size is once, few or many counts, or a class when the clone is expanded.

length: 16; D: NA; V: TRBV5-1; size: many; J: TRBJ2-7; DNA: TGCGCCAGCAGCTTTCTTCCCGGGGACGGCTCCTACGAGCAGTACTTC; CDR3: CASSFLPGDGSYEQYF
length: 13; D: NA; V: TRBV6-5; size: many; J: TRBJ1-3; DNA: TGTGCCAGCAGTAAGACCGAGGGAAACACCATATATTTT; CDR3: CASSKTEGNTIYF
length: 14; D: NA; V: TRBV5-1; size: many; J: TRBJ2-7; DNA: TGCGCCAGCAGCTTGGTTACAGCTTCCTACGAGCAGTACTTC; CDR3: CASSLVTASYEQYF
length: 12; D: NA; V: TRBV20-1; size: many; J: TRBJ1-6; DNA: TGCAGTGCTTTGAGTTCTAATTCACCCCTCCACTTT; CDR3: CSALSSNSPLHF
length: 15; D: TRBD1; V: TRBV20-1; size: many; J: TRBJ2-5; DNA: TGCAGTGCTAGAGAAGCACAGGGGCCACAAGAGACCCAGTACTTC; CDR3: CSAREAQGPQETQYF
length: 16; D: NA; V: TRBV5-6; size: many; J: TRBJ1-2; DNA: TGTGCCAGCAAATGGTGGACCCCACTCTCCACCTATGGCTACACCTTC; CDR3: CASKWWTPLSTYGYTF
length: 16; D: NA; V: TRBV4-1; size: few; J: TRBJ1-6; DNA: TGCGCCAGCAGCCAGGTTGATACAGGGCTTAATTCACCCCTACACTTT; CDR3: CASSQVDTGLNSPLHF
length: 14; D: TRBD1; V: TRBV5-1; size: many; J: TRBJ2-7; DNA: TGCGCCAGCAGCCTGGGGGACAGGTCCTACGAGCAGTACTTC; CDR3: CASSLGDRSYEQYF
length: 15; D: TRBD1; V: TRBV5-1; size: many; J: TRBJ2-7; DNA: TGCGCCAGCAGCTGGGGACAGGGGAGCTCCTACGAGCAGTACTTC; CDR3: CASSWGQGSSYEQYF
length: 15; D: NA; V: TRBV3-1; size: many; J: TRBJ1-2; DNA: TGTGCCAGCAGCCAAGAGGGGGGCGGTTACTATGGCTACACCTTC; CDR3: CASSQEGGGYYGYTF
length: 16; D: TRBD1; V: TRBV10-3; size: many; J: TRBJ2-3; DNA: TGTGCCATCAGTGGGGAAACAGGGGACGGCACAGATACGCAGTATTTT; CDR3: CAISGETGDGTDTQYF
length: 13; D: NA; V: TRBV10-3; size: many; J: TRBJ2-5; DNA: TGTGCCATCAGTGGAAACACCCAAGAGACCCAGTACTTC; CDR3: CAISGNTQETQYF
length: 16; D: TRBD2; V: TRBV27; size: many; J: TRBJ2-3; DNA: TGTGCCAGCAGACCAACTAGCGGGGGGGAGACAGATACGCAGTATTTT; CDR3: CASRPTSGGETDTQYF
length: 16; D: NA; V: TRBV4-1; size: many; J: TRBJ2-5; DNA: TGCGCCAGCGGGGTTGTAGGCGGGCTAGGGGCGGAGACCCAGTACTTC; CDR3: CASGVVGGLGAETQYF
length: 15; D: NA; V: TRBV20-1; size: many; J: TRBJ1-2; DNA: TGCAGTGCTAGTGCTGCCACCGGGCTCGCCTATGGCTACACCTTC; CDR3: CSASAATGLAYGYTF
length: 16; D: TRBD2; V: TRBV3-1; size: many; J: TRBJ2-3; DNA: TGTGCCAGCAGCCAAGGACCCAGCGGGGGAGGAGATACGCAGTATTTT; CDR3: CASSQGPSGGGDTQYF
length: 14; D: NA; V: TRBV7-2; size: many; J: TRBJ2-7; DNA: TGTGCCAGCAGCTTAGGTTCCAGGGGGGAAGAGCAGTACTTC; CDR3: CASSLGSRGEEQYF
length: 14; D: TRBD1; V: TRBV18; size: many; J: TRBJ1-1; DNA: TGTGCCAGCTCACCAACGACAGGGGAGACTGAAGCTTTCTTT; CDR3: CASSPTTGETEAFF
length: 15; D: TRBD2; V: TRBV9; size: many; J: TRBJ2-2; DNA: TGTGCCAGCAGCGTCACTAGCGGGGGGACCGGGGAGCTGTTTTTT; CDR3: CASSVTSGGTGELFF
length: 14; D: NA; V: TRBV5-1; size: many; J: TRBJ1-1; DNA: TGCGCCAGCAGCTTCACAGCGATGAACACTGAAGCTTTCTTT; CDR3: CASSFTAMNTEAFF
length: 13; D: TRBD1; V: TRBV20-1; size: many; J: TRBJ1-5; DNA: TGCAGTGCTAGAGGGACAGGGCCCCAGCCCCAGCATTTT; CDR3: CSARGTGPQPQHF
length: 17; D: TRBD2; V: TRBV5-6; size: many; J: TRBJ2-2; DNA: TGTGCCAGCAGTCGGACTAGCGGGCGGTATGACACCGGGGAGCTGTTTTTT; CDR3: CASSRTSGRYDTGELFF
length: 15; D: TRBD1; V: TRBV6-6; size: many; J: TRBJ2-3; DNA: TGTGCCAGCAGTCGAGGACAGGGGAGGCCAGATACGCAGTATTTT; CDR3: CASSRGQGRPDTQYF
length: 15; D: NA; V: TRBV10-3; size: many; J: TRBJ2-1; DNA: TGTGCCATCAGATCCGTTAGTGGTTCCTACAATGAGCAGTTCTTC; CDR3: CAIRSVSGSYNEQFF
length: 14; D: NA; V: TRBV3-1; size: many; J: TRBJ2-2; DNA: TGTGCCAGCAGCTCCAGTCGCGTTTCCGGGGAGCTGTTTTTT; CDR3: CASSSSRVSGELFF
length: 16; D: TRBD1; V: TRBV10-3; size: many; J: TRBJ2-7; DNA: TGTGCCATCAGTGAGTCGACAGGGGGTCTTCCCTACGAGCAGTACTTC; CDR3: CAISESTGGLPYEQYF
length: 13; D: NA; V: TRBV28; size: many; J: TRBJ2-7; DNA: TGTGCCAGCAGTTTAGGGTTTATCTACGAGCAGTACTTC; CDR3: CASSLGFIYEQYF
length: 13; D: NA; V: TRBV5-1; size: many; J: TRBJ2-1; DNA: TGCGCCAGCTCGGGAAGCTCCTACAATGAGCAGTTCTTC; CDR3: CASSGSSYNEQFF
length: 14; D: NA; V: TRBV6-5; size: many; J: TRBJ2-1; DNA: TGTGCCAGCAGTTACTCGGGAGTTTACAATGAGCAGTTCTTC; CDR3: CASSYSGVYNEQFF
length: 13; D: NA; V: TRBV12-3/TRBV12-4; size: many; J: TRBJ1-2; DNA: TGTGCCAGCAGTTTTACGGGGGTCTATGGCTACACCTTC; CDR3: CASSFTGVYGYTF
length: 14; D: TRBD1; V: TRBV10-3; size: medium-sized; J: TRBJ2-2; DNA: TGTGCCATCAGTGCCGGGACAGGCACCGGGGAGCTGTTTTTT; CDR3: CAISAGTGTGELFF
length: 9; D: NA; V: TRBV27; size: many; J: TRBJ1-4; DNA: TGTGCCAGCAGTCCGGGAGGGAGATTT; CDR3: CASSPGGRF
length: 15; D: TRBD1; V: TRBV4-1; size: many; J: TRBJ2-3; DNA: TGCGCCAGCAGCCGGACAGGGGTTCTCACAGATACGCAGTATTTT; CDR3: CASSRTGVLTDTQYF
length: 16; D: NA; V: TRBV6-6; size: many; J: TRBJ1-3; DNA: TGTGCCAGCAGTTACTCCGCAGGGGCGAGGGGAAACACCATATATTTT; CDR3: CASSYSAGARGNTIYF
length: 11; D: TRBD1; V: TRBV6-6; size: many; J: TRBJ1-1; DNA: TGTGCCACTACAGGGGGCACTGAAGCTTTCTTT; CDR3: CATTGGTEAFF
length: 16; D: TRBD1; V: TRBV5-5; size: many; J: TRBJ2-3; DNA: TGTGCCAGCAGCTCGGAGGCAGGGGGTCGTTCAGATACGCAGTATTTT; CDR3: CASSSEAGGRSDTQYF
length: 14; D: NA; V: TRBV29-1; size: many; J: TRBJ1-2; DNA: TGCAGCGTTGACTCTGCGGGACGGAACTATGGCTACACCTTC; CDR3: CSVDSAGRNYGYTF
length: 13; D: NA; V: TRBV5-1; size: many; J: TRBJ2-1; DNA: TGCGCCAGCAGCTCATTCCAGGACAATGAGCAGTTCTTC; CDR3: CASSSFQDNEQFF
length: 13; D: NA; V: TRBV3-1; size: many; J: TRBJ1-1; DNA: TGTGCCAGCAGCCAAGGTATACAGTATGGAGCTTTCTTT; CDR3: CASSQGIQYGAFF
length: 14; D: TRBD2; V: TRBV28; size: many; J: TRBJ2-5; DNA: TGTGCCAGCTTCGCTAGCGGGAACCAAGAGACCCAGTACTTC; CDR3: CASFASGNQETQYF
length: 16; D: TRBD2; V: TRBV15; size: many; J: TRBJ2-3; DNA: TGTGCCACCAGCAGGGGGGGAGCGGGGAGCACAGATACGCAGTATTTT; CDR3: CATSRGGAGSTDTQYF
length: 13; D: NA; V: TRBV5-1; size: many; J: TRBJ1-2; DNA: TGCGCCAGCAGCTTGTTGGATCGGCCTGGCTACACCTTC; CDR3: CASSLLDRPGYTF
length: 16; D: NA; V: TRBV9; size: many; J: TRBJ2-3; DNA: TGTGCCAGCAGCGTAGTACAGGGAACTCGCACAGATACGCAGTATTTT; CDR3: CASSVVQGTRTDTQYF
length: 16; D: NA; V: TRBV20-1; size: many; J: TRBJ1-1; DNA: TGCAGTGCTAGAGAGGTGTCATCGACCGCGGGAATTCGAGCTTTCTTT; CDR3: CSAREVSSTAGIRAFF
length: 14; D: TRBD2; V: TRBV20-1; size: many; J: TRBJ2-1; DNA: TGCAGTGCTAGTCGAACTAGCGGTTACAATGAGCAGTTCTTC; CDR3: CSASRTSGYNEQFF
length: 11; D: NA; V: TRBV10-3; size: many; J: TRBJ2-5; DNA: TGTGCCATCAGTGAGGGGGAGACCCAGTACTTC; CDR3: CAISEGETQYF
length: 17; D: TRBD1; V: TRBV7-9; size: many; J: TRBJ2-2; DNA: TGTGCCAGCAGCCGCGAGAGAGGGACAGGGGGCACCGGGGAGCTGTTTTTT; CDR3: CASSRERGTGGTGELFF